This T cell receptor beta chain was retrieved from a study of PD-L1 blockade in urothelial cancer. At the level of the study: T cell content in blood samples showed a median of around 150,000.

The CDR3 loop spans 15 amino acids. In germline, CDR1 is KGHSH, CDR2 LQKENI. Deletions cut 0 bases from V and 1 base from J, with 9 bases between. Points from the study as a whole: Durable-benefit patients expanded tumor-associated blood clones more at 3 weeks.

Individual patients had between 1 and 8 samples, taken pretreatment and on-treatment. Synthetic spike-ins, TCR analog templates, were added into each PCR. Libraries were prepared by immunoSEQ multiplex PCR; TCRdb keeps only in-frame clonotypes and omits some of them. The data hold 35,000 to 55,000 clones, with 88% observed a single time. About this clone: Its specificity is unknown.

This TCR was sampled from a woman aged 55-70 years with urothelial cancer. The material sequenced was PBMCs, taken around atezolizumab (anti-PD-L1) treatment. V gene TRBV18 combines with J gene TRBJ2-5; unclear D gene. CDR3 amino acids: CASSPPERSQETQYF. Here the CDR3 DNA reads TGTGCCAGCTCACCACCCGAGAGGTCCCAAGAGACCCAGTACTTC.